A selection of T cell receptor beta chains follows, all from one sample in a study of naive and memory T cell subsets. Each CDR3 protein is one row after TCRdb ran MiXCR on the UMI-ligation and nested PCR reads. The sample comprises tens of thousands of distinct CDR3 sequences, over 9% of which are singletons, and 1.2% rests with the top ten. Sequencing used naive CD8+ T cells from blood. These receptors all stem from a human donor in good health. CDR3s include the opening cysteine and the closing phenylalanine or tryptophan. The order of the fields is CDR3 DNA, CDR3 protein, CDR3 length, J gene, D gene, clone size, V gene. The D gene is left open where the match is weak. The size field is filled for only some rows; it gives once, few, many or a size class.

CDR3 DNA: TGTGCCATCAGCGAAACCGGGACTAGCAGCAACGAGCAGTACTTC
CDR3 protein: CAISETGTSSNEQYF
CDR3 length: 15
J gene: TRBJ2-7
D gene: TRBD2
clone size: few
V gene: TRBV10-3

CDR3 DNA: TGTGCCAGCAGCTTAGGAGGGGGCCTTGAACTTAACACTGAAGCTTTCTTT
CDR3 protein: CASSLGGGLELNTEAFF
CDR3 length: 17
J gene: TRBJ1-1
D gene: TRBD1
clone size: NA
V gene: TRBV13

CDR3 DNA: TGTGCCAGCAGCCAATTCAAGGGGTTGGGCGAGCAGTACTTC
CDR3 protein: CASSQFKGLGEQYF
CDR3 length: 14
J gene: TRBJ2-7
D gene: NA
clone size: NA
V gene: TRBV3-1

CDR3 DNA: TGTGCCAGCAGCTCCGACCTGGGCGCTGAAGCTTTCTTT
CDR3 protein: CASSSDLGAEAFF
CDR3 length: 13
J gene: TRBJ1-1
D gene: NA
clone size: NA
V gene: TRBV13

CDR3 DNA: TGTGCCAGCAGTGCGGACTCGGGACGACACAATGAGCAGTTCTTC
CDR3 protein: CASSADSGRHNEQFF
CDR3 length: 15
J gene: TRBJ2-1
D gene: NA
clone size: few
V gene: TRBV27

CDR3 DNA: TGCAGCGTGCGGGACAGCAATCAGCCCCAGCATTTT
CDR3 protein: CSVRDSNQPQHF
CDR3 length: 12
J gene: TRBJ1-5
D gene: NA
clone size: few
V gene: TRBV29-1

CDR3 DNA: TGCAGTGCGCCCCGGGACAAGTACAATGAGCAGTTCTTC
CDR3 protein: CSAPRDKYNEQFF
CDR3 length: 13
J gene: TRBJ2-1
D gene: NA
clone size: few
V gene: TRBV20-1

CDR3 DNA: TGCAGCGTTTTAACTAGCGGGACTCGAGAGACCCAGTACTTC
CDR3 protein: CSVLTSGTRETQYF
CDR3 length: 14
J gene: TRBJ2-5
D gene: TRBD2
clone size: few
V gene: TRBV29-1

CDR3 DNA: TGTGCCACCAGTGATTTAAAGATCGGTAGCAGCAACTACGAGCAGTACTTC
CDR3 protein: CATSDLKIGSSNYEQYF
CDR3 length: 17
J gene: TRBJ2-7
D gene: NA
clone size: few
V gene: TRBV24-1

CDR3 DNA: TGTGCCAGCAGTACCGGACAGCCTGAAGCTTTCTTT
CDR3 protein: CASSTGQPEAFF
CDR3 length: 12
J gene: TRBJ1-1
D gene: NA
clone size: NA
V gene: TRBV6-6

CDR3 DNA: TGCAGCGTTTTTAACACTGAAGCTTTCTTT
CDR3 protein: CSVFNTEAFF
CDR3 length: 10
J gene: TRBJ1-1
D gene: NA
clone size: many
V gene: TRBV29-1

CDR3 DNA: TGTGCCAGCAGCTTAGAAGGGACTAGCGGGATTTACACAGATACGCAGTATTTT
CDR3 protein: CASSLEGTSGIYTDTQYF
CDR3 length: 18
J gene: TRBJ2-3
D gene: TRBD2
clone size: NA
V gene: TRBV7-9

CDR3 DNA: TGCGCCAGCAGTGATTGGAAGAACTATGGCTACACCTTC
CDR3 protein: CASSDWKNYGYTF
CDR3 length: 13
J gene: TRBJ1-2
D gene: NA
clone size: many
V gene: TRBV10-1

CDR3 DNA: TGTGCCAGCAGCCTGGGACTAGCGAACTACAATGAGCAGTTCTTC
CDR3 protein: CASSLGLANYNEQFF
CDR3 length: 15
J gene: TRBJ2-1
D gene: TRBD2
clone size: NA
V gene: TRBV12-3/TRBV12-4

CDR3 DNA: TGTGCCAGCAGCCACGTTGTCGGGACAGCCAGCACAGATACGCAGTATTTT
CDR3 protein: CASSHVVGTASTDTQYF
CDR3 length: 17
J gene: TRBJ2-3
D gene: TRBD1
clone size: many
V gene: TRBV14

CDR3 DNA: TGTGCCAGCAGCTTAGCGCTAATTCTAGCTGACTACAATGAGCAGTTCTTC
CDR3 protein: CASSLALILADYNEQFF
CDR3 length: 17
J gene: TRBJ2-1
D gene: NA
clone size: NA
V gene: TRBV7-2

CDR3 DNA: TGTGCCAGCAGCCTAGGGGGGGTCATATACAATGAGCAGTTCTTC
CDR3 protein: CASSLGGVIYNEQFF
CDR3 length: 15
J gene: TRBJ2-1
D gene: NA
clone size: NA
V gene: TRBV7-6

CDR3 DNA: TGTGCCAGCGTCGCGATAAAGTCCAATGAGCAGTTCTTC
CDR3 protein: CASVAIKSNEQFF
CDR3 length: 13
J gene: TRBJ2-1
D gene: NA
clone size: NA
V gene: TRBV2

CDR3 DNA: TGTGCCAGCAGTAAGGGACACTCCTATGGCTACACCTTC
CDR3 protein: CASSKGHSYGYTF
CDR3 length: 13
J gene: TRBJ1-2
D gene: NA
clone size: NA
V gene: TRBV27

CDR3 DNA: TGCAGCGCCCCGGGGACACTGAACACCGGGGAGCTGTTTTTT
CDR3 protein: CSAPGTLNTGELFF
CDR3 length: 14
J gene: TRBJ2-2
D gene: NA
clone size: NA
V gene: TRBV29-1

CDR3 DNA: TGTGCCAGCAGCTTAAGTAGCGGGAGCCAAGAGACCCAGTACTTC
CDR3 protein: CASSLSSGSQETQYF
CDR3 length: 15
J gene: TRBJ2-5
D gene: TRBD2
clone size: few
V gene: TRBV7-6

CDR3 DNA: TGTGCCAGCAGTCGCACTACCAACAGGGTAACGTCCTACGAGCAGTACTTC
CDR3 protein: CASSRTTNRVTSYEQYF
CDR3 length: 17
J gene: TRBJ2-7
D gene: NA
clone size: few
V gene: TRBV28

CDR3 DNA: TGTGCCAGCAGTTACGTTGGACAGCGGGCCGGAAAACTGTTTTTT
CDR3 protein: CASSYVGQRAGKLFF
CDR3 length: 15
J gene: TRBJ1-4
D gene: NA
clone size: many
V gene: TRBV6-6

CDR3 DNA: TGTGCCAGCAGTTACGGGCAGGCCTGGGGGATGGACTATGGCTACACCTTC
CDR3 protein: CASSYGQAWGMDYGYTF
CDR3 length: 17
J gene: TRBJ1-2
D gene: NA
clone size: NA
V gene: TRBV6-5

CDR3 DNA: TGCAGTGCTAGGGATGGGTTTATCCAGTACTTC
CDR3 protein: CSARDGFIQYF
CDR3 length: 11
J gene: TRBJ2-5
D gene: NA
clone size: many
V gene: TRBV20-1

CDR3 DNA: TGTGCCAGCAGCGTGGGCGGGACAGGAGCTAACTATGGCTACACCTTC
CDR3 protein: CASSVGGTGANYGYTF
CDR3 length: 16
J gene: TRBJ1-2
D gene: TRBD1
clone size: NA
V gene: TRBV9

CDR3 DNA: TGCAGCGTTGAAGGTCAGGACACTAGTTACTCTCGCAATGAGCAGTTCTTC
CDR3 protein: CSVEGQDTSYSRNEQFF
CDR3 length: 17
J gene: TRBJ2-1
D gene: NA
clone size: many
V gene: TRBV29-1

CDR3 DNA: TGTGCCAGCAGCCGGGAGTTCGGGGAGCTGTTTTTT
CDR3 protein: CASSREFGELFF
CDR3 length: 12
J gene: TRBJ2-2
D gene: NA
clone size: NA
V gene: TRBV11-2

CDR3 DNA: TGTGCCAGCGGGAAGGACAGGGGTAATGAGCAGTTCTTC
CDR3 protein: CASGKDRGNEQFF
CDR3 length: 13
J gene: TRBJ2-1
D gene: TRBD1
clone size: many
V gene: TRBV7-6

CDR3 DNA: TGCAGTACAAAATTCGGACTAGCGGAATACAATGAGCAGTTCTTC
CDR3 protein: CSTKFGLAEYNEQFF
CDR3 length: 15
J gene: TRBJ2-1
D gene: TRBD2
clone size: few
V gene: TRBV20-1

CDR3 DNA: TGTGCCAGCAGCTTAGTGCGGACTAGCAATCAGCCCCAGCATTTT
CDR3 protein: CASSLVRTSNQPQHF
CDR3 length: 15
J gene: TRBJ1-5
D gene: NA
clone size: many
V gene: TRBV7-8

CDR3 DNA: TGTGCCAGCAGCCAAGATCAAGCGGGAGACGGAAAGCAACGGGGCAGCAATGAGCAGTTCTTC
CDR3 protein: CASSQDQAGDGKQRGSNEQFF
CDR3 length: 21
J gene: TRBJ2-1
D gene: TRBD2
clone size: NA
V gene: TRBV4-2

CDR3 DNA: TGTGCCAGCAGTTTACAGGGGACTCACTACGAGCAGTACTTC
CDR3 protein: CASSLQGTHYEQYF
CDR3 length: 14
J gene: TRBJ2-7
D gene: NA
clone size: NA
V gene: TRBV28

CDR3 DNA: TGTGCCAGCAGCAGGACAGGCACCTATGGCTACACCTTC
CDR3 protein: CASSRTGTYGYTF
CDR3 length: 13
J gene: TRBJ1-2
D gene: TRBD1
clone size: NA
V gene: TRBV7-9

CDR3 DNA: TGTGCCAGCAGCTTAGTCGCGGGACTAGCGGGGTACAATGAGCAGTTCTTC
CDR3 protein: CASSLVAGLAGYNEQFF
CDR3 length: 17
J gene: TRBJ2-1
D gene: TRBD2
clone size: NA
V gene: TRBV7-2

CDR3 DNA: TGCAGCGTTGAAGGTGACAAACCCTACGAGCAGTACTTC
CDR3 protein: CSVEGDKPYEQYF
CDR3 length: 13
J gene: TRBJ2-7
D gene: NA
clone size: few
V gene: TRBV29-1